Listed here is a single T cell receptor beta chain. The antigen it binds to is not known. One base away there is no much larger clone; base qualities are not given. The library was generated by RT-PCR. The instrument given in TCRdb is Illumina HiSeq 2500. TCRdb reran the public reads through fastp at Q25 and MiXCR, keeping productive beta chains. CDR3 protein sequences are deduplicated, and each keeps its most common genes and DNA. This sample lists approximately 680,000 distinct CDR3 sequences; about 15% were detected once. Of the sample, 9.5% to 13% is held by the ten largest clones. The sample comes from a study of response to subunit inactivated influenza vaccine (dated by TCRdb to the late 2010s). Study-level background: Deep quantitative profiling of the T cell receptor repertoire was used in the study to follow responses to a trivalent subunit inactivated influenza vaccine.

Trimming at the junction amounts to 4 bases on V and 4 bases on J, and the germline ends lie 11 bases apart. Counted from cysteine to phenylalanine, this CDR3 has 13 amino acids. Kept here is only the CDR3 DNA, which spans 39 bases and is read in frame from base 1. CDR1 and CDR2 were assigned from the germline V gene as SGHRS and YFSETQ. Results and caveats for the whole study, not just this receptor: The authors suggested that each seasonal influenza vaccination may recruit only a limited number of new T cells.

The sequenced sample was PBMCs from blood, obtained approximately 12 days after vaccination. This TCR was recovered from a man aged 50-59 years who received an inactivated influenza vaccine. Donor details come from another sample of the same person, matched by shared clones. The chain joins TRBV5-1 to TRBJ2-5; confidence is insufficient to name the D gene. The CDR3 amino acid sequence is: CASSPGHVETQYF. The sequenced DNA: TGCGCCAGCAGCCCGGGTCACGTAGAGACCCAGTACTTC.